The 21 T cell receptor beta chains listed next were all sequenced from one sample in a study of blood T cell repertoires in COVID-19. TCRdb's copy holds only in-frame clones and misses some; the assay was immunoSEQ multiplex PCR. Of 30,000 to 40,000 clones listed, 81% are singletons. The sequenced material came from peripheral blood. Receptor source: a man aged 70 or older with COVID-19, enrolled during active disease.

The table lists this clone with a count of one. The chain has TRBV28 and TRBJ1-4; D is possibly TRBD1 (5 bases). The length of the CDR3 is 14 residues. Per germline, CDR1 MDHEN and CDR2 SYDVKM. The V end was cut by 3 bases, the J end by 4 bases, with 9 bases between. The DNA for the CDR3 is TGTGCCAGCAGTTTGTCAGGGTTTAATGAAAAACTGTTTTTT. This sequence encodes CASSLSGFNEKLFF.

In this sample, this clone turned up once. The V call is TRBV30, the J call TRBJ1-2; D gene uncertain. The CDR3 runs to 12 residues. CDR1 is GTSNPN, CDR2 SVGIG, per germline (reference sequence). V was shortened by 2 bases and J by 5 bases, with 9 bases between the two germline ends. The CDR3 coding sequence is TGTGCCTGGAGTCTACGTAATTATGGCTACACCTTC. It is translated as CAWSLRNYGYTF.

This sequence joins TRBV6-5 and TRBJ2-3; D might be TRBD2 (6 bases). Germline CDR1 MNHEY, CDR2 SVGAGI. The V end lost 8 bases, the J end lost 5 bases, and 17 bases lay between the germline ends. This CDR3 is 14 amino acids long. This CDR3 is CASQKGRLGDTQYF. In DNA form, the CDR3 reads TGTGCCAGCCAAAAGGGGAGGTTGGGAGATACGCAGTATTTT.

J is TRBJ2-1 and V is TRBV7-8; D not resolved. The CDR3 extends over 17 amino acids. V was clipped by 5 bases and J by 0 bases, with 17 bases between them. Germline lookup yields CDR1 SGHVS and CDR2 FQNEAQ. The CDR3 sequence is CASSNYIGASSYNEQFF. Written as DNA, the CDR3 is TGTGCCAGCAGCAACTATATCGGAGCTAGCTCCTACAATGAGCAGTTCTTC.

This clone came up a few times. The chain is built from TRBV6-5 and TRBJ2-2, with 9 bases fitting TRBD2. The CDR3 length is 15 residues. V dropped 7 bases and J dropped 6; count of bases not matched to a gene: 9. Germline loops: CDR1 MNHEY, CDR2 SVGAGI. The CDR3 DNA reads TGTGCCAGCAAGTATCGGCGGGAGGGCCCCGGGGAGCTGTTTTTT. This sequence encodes CASKYRREGPGELFF.

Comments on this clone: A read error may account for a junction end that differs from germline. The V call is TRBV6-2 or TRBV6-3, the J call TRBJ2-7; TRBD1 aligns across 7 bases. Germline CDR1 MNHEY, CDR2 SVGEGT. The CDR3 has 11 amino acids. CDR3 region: CASSTLGTVVF. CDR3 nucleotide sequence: TGTGCCAGCAGTACCCTTGGGACAGTCGTCTTC.

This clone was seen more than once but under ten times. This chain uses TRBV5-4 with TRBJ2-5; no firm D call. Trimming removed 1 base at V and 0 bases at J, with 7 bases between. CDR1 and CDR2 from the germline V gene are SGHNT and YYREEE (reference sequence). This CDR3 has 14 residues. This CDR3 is CASSLPEYQETQYF. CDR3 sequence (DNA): TGTGCCAGCAGCTTGCCTGAGTACCAAGAGACCCAGTACTTC.

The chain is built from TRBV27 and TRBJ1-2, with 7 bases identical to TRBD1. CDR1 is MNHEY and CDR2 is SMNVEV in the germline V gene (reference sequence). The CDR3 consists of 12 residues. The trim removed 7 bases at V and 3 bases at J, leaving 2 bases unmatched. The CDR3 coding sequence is TGTGCCAGCACCACAGGGGACTATGGCTACACCTTC. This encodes CASTTGDYGYTF.

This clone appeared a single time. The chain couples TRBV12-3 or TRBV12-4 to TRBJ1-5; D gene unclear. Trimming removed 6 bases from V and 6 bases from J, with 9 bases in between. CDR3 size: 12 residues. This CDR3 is CASSLLVQPQHF. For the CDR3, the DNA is TGTGCCAGCAGCCTCTTAGTTCAGCCCCAGCATTTT.

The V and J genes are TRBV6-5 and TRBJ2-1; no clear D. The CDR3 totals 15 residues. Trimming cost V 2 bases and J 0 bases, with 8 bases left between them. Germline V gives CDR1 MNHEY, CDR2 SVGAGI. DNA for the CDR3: TGTGCCAGCAGTTACGAGAGTAACTCCTACAATGAGCAGTTCTTC. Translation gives CASSYESNSYNEQFF.

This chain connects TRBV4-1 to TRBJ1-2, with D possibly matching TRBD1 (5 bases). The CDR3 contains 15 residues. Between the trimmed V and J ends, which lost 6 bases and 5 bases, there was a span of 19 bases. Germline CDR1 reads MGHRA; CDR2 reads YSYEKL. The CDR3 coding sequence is TGCGCCAGCAGTTCCCCCGGTCGGACATTTTATGGCTACACCTTC. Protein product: CASSSPGRTFYGYTF.

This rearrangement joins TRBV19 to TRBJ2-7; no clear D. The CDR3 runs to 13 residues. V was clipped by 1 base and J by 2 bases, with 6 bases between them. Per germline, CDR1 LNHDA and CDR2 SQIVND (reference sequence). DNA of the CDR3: TGTGCCAGTAGTATAGGGCAGGCCTACGAGCAGTACTTC. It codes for CASSIGQAYEQYF.

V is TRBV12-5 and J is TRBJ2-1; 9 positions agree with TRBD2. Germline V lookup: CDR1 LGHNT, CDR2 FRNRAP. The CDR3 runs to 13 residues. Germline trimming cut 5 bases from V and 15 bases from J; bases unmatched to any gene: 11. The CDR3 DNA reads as TGTGCTAGTGGTCCACGTAGGCGGGAGGGGCCGTTCTTC. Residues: CASGPRRREGPFF.

Here the CDR3 DNA reads TGTGCCAGCAGCCATCGGACAGGGGGAGGGAGGGACACCGGGGAGCTGTTTTTT. Translated: CASSHRTGGGRDTGELFF. This chain connects TRBV6-2 or TRBV6-3 to TRBJ2-2; 10 nucleotides line up with TRBD1. The CDR3 spans 18 residues. Germline V gene sequence: CDR1 MNHEY, CDR2 SVGEGT. With V trimmed by 6 bases and J by 3 bases, 13 bases remained unmatched.

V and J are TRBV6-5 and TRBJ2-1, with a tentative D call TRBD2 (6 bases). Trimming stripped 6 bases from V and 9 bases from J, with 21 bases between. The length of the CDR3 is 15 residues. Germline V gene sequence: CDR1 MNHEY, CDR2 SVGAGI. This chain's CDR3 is CASRPGLHQRLEQFF. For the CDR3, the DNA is TGTGCCAGCAGACCGGGACTCCACCAGCGCCTTGAGCAGTTCTTC.

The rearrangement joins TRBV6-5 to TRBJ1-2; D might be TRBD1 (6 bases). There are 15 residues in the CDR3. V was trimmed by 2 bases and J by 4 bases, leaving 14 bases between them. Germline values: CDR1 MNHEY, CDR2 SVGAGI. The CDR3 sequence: CASSYTSRGAYGYTF. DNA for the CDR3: TGTGCCAGCAGTTACACCTCCCGGGGGGCCTATGGCTACACCTTC.

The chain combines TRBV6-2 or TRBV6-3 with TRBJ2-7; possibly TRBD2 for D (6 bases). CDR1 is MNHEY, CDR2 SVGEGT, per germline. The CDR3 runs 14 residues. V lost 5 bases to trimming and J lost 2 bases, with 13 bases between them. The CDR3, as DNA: TGTGCCAGCAGTAAAATAGCGGAGACCTACGAGCAGTACTTC. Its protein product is CASSKIAETYEQYF.

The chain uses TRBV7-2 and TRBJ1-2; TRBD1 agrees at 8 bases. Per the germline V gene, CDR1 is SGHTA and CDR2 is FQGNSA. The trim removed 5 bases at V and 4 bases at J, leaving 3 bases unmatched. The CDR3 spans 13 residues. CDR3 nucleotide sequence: TGTGCCAGCAGCGCAGGACAGGGCTATGGCTACACCTTC. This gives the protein CASSAGQGYGYTF.

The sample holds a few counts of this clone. The CDR3 nucleotides are TGTGCCTGGTCCAGGGGGCCTGCAAACACCATATATTTT. Translating gives CAWSRGPANTIYF. The chain links TRBV30 to TRBJ1-3, with 8 positions matching TRBD1. CDR3 size: 13 residues. Losses at the gene ends were 5 bases for V and 6 bases for J; bases not matched to a gene: 6. Germline CDR1 GTSNPN, CDR2 SVGIG (reference sequence).

The CDR3 nucleotides are TGTGCCAGCAGTGATTCCGGAGGTGAAAAACTGTTTTTT. Translation: CASSDSGGEKLFF. The J gene is TRBJ1-4, the V gene TRBV2, with unresolved D. Germline assignment: CDR1 SNHLY and CDR2 FYNNEI. V gave up 3 bases and J gave up 7 bases, with 9 bases separating them. This CDR3 is built from 13 residues.

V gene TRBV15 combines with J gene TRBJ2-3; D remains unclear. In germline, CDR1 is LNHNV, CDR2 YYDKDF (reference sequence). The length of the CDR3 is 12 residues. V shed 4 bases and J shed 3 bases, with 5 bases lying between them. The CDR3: CATSKLTDTQYF. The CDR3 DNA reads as TGTGCCACCAGCAAATTAACAGATACGCAGTATTTT. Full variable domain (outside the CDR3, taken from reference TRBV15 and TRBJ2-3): DAMVIQNPRYQVTQFGKPVTLSCSQTLNHNVMYWYQQKSSQAPKLLFHYYDKDFNNEADTPDNFQSRRPNTSFCFLDIRSPGLGDTAMYLCATSKLTDTQYFGPGTRLTVL.